The following is a T cell receptor beta chain sequence with its context. TCRdb processed the RT-PCR reads anew with MiXCR; each CDR3 protein has one entry. Of hundreds of thousands of distinct CDR3 sequences in the sample, roughly 17% are singletons; the top ten hold 7.2%. The sample is drawn from a study of patients and donors after allogeneic stem cell transplantation. The CDR3 has 15 amino acids. Germline V gene sequence: CDR1 KGHSH, CDR2 LQKENI. The ends lost 3 bases at V and 1 base at J; junction bases unmatched: 3. The sequencing input was blood, either unsorted or a sorted T cell fraction (not recorded which). This receptor was identified in a human donor who was either an allogeneic HSCT recipient or a stem cell or donor lymphocyte infusion donor (not recorded which). It is not recorded whose cells these are; they may come from a transplant donor. The chain couples TRBV18 to TRBJ2-5, with 9 bases fitting TRBD1. This CDR3 is CASSPADRGQETQYF. The CDR3, as DNA: TGTGCCAGCTCACCCGCGGACAGGGGCCAAGAGACCCAGTACTTC.